This T cell receptor beta chain came from a study of cytomegalovirus exposure and HLA in healthy donors. General study points: Among TCR beta chains, those listed as cytomegalovirus-associated numbered about 150. Subsequent analysis showed first-cohort TCR clusters tending to co-occur in around 130 validation repertoires. Many donors carried some public TCRs, although rarity characterized most TCR sequences. Specific recognition of CMV antigens was confirmed in vitro for three chains (all CMV-associated).

From germline, CDR1 is SGHNT and CDR2 YYREEE (reference sequence). V was trimmed by 4 bases and J by 0 bases, leaving 8 bases between them. The CDR3 has 13 residues. Some clones are missing from TCRdb's copy, which holds only in-frame ones; the method was immunoSEQ multiplex PCR. The table records 150,000 to 200,000 clones, around 86% of them present only once. Concerning this clone: What it binds is not known.

The source material was PBMCs. This TCR came from a woman younger than 35 in good health and CMV-seronegative. The gene calls are TRBV5-4 and TRBJ2-7; TRBD1 is a possible D gene (5 bases). The CDR3 DNA follows: TGTGCCAGCAGCACGACAGTCTCCTACGAGCAGTACTTC. Residues: CASSTTVSYEQYF.